This TCR beta chain came from a study of CD8+ T cells in alopecia areata. In the study overall: The drug, oral tofacitinib, was given to treated patients at 5 to 10 mg twice daily. Disease severity was quantified as SALT score of affected scalp area.

Following extraction, RNA underwent reverse transcription to cDNA, which served as the sequencing template. Assay used: immunoSEQ multiplex PCR; TCRdb lists only in-frame clones, some missing. Of hundreds of thousands of clones detected, over 60% appear once; the ten largest clones hold roughly 1.2%. General study results and limits: Scalp and blood retained many expanded lesional clones during tofacitinib.

Germline CDR1 reads SGHTA; CDR2 reads FQGNSA. V shed 0 bases and J 0 bases; nucleotides not matched to a gene: 14. The length of the CDR3 is 22 residues. The treatment was: oral pan-JAK inhibitor, 5-10 mg twice daily. With regard to this clone: Its antigen is unknown.

This receptor was taken from a human donor with alopecia areata. The rearrangement joins TRBV7-2 to TRBJ2-6; 10 positions match TRBD1. The sequenced sample was CD4+ T cells sorted from blood, obtained at approximately week 44, from a patient treated with tofacitinib. Here the CDR3 reads CASSLAKYGTGDLLSGANVLTF. The CDR3, as DNA: TGTGCCAGCAGCTTAGCGAAATATGGGACAGGGGATCTTCTCTCTGGGGCCAACGTCCTGACTTTC. The full variable domain, in which reference TRBV7-2 and TRBJ2-6 provide the parts outside the CDR3, is GAGVSQSPSNKVTEKGKDVELRCDPISGHTALYWYRQSLGQGLEFLIYFQGNSAPDKSGLPSDRFSAERTGGSVSTLTIQRTQQEDSAVYLCASSLAKYGTGDLLSGANVLTFGAGSRLTVL.